Given below is one TCR beta chain in context. The antigen remains undetermined. The entry originates in a study of vaccination and CD4 T cells after COVID-19. Study-level background: Convalescent donors: six male, four female; seven Caucasian, two Asian, one multiracial, two Hispanic. As their vaccination, participants received two doses of either BNT162b2 or mRNA-1273 vaccine. Points from the study as a whole: Median SARS-CoV-2-reactive clonotypes rose from roughly 22 to 38, not significantly. Spike mono-reactivity was found in 304 of the 307 vaccine-specific clones identified in convalescent patients.

Cultured CD4+ T cell DNA was sequenced using the Oncomine TCR Beta short-read assay. MiXCR, applied by TCRdb to the PCR reads, yields one record per CDR3 protein. The table includes 15,000 to 20,000 distinct CDR3 sequences, roughly 60% detected once. Documented treatment: approximately 9-day PBMC culture with coronavirus spike peptide pools or control peptides (ViraFEST assay). Germline V CDR1 and CDR2: KGHSH, LQKENI. CDR3 size: 19 residues. V was clipped by 2 bases and J by 1 base, with 18 bases between them. The sample consisted of CD4+ T cells from blood, cultured in vitro. V and J are TRBV18 and TRBJ2-6; possibly TRBD1 for D (6 bases). The sequence derives from a human donor who had recovered from COVID-19. The CDR3 is CASSPYTGTRGSGANVLTF. CDR3 nucleotides: TGTGCCAGCTCACCATACACCGGGACACGAGGGTCTGGGGCCAACGTCCTGACTTTC.